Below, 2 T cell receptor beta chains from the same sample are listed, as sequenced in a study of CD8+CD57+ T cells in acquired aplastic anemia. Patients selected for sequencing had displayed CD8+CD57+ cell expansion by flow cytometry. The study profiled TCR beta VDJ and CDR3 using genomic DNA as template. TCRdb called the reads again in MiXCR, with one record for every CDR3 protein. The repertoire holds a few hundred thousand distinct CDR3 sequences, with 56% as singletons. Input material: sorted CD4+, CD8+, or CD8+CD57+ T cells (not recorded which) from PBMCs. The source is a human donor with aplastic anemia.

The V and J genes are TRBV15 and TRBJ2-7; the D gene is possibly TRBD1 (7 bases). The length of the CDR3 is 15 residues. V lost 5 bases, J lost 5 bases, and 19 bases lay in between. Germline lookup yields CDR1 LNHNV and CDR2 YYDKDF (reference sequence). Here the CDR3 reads CATSPYPGRGDEQYF. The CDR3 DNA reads TGTGCCACCAGCCCTTATCCTGGCAGGGGGGACGAGCAGTACTTC.

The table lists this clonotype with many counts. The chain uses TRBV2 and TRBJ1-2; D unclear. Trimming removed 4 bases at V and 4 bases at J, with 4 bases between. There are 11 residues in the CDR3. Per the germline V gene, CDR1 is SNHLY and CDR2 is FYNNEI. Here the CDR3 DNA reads TGTGCCAGCAGTGCGATCTATGGCTACACCTTC. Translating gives CASSAIYGYTF.